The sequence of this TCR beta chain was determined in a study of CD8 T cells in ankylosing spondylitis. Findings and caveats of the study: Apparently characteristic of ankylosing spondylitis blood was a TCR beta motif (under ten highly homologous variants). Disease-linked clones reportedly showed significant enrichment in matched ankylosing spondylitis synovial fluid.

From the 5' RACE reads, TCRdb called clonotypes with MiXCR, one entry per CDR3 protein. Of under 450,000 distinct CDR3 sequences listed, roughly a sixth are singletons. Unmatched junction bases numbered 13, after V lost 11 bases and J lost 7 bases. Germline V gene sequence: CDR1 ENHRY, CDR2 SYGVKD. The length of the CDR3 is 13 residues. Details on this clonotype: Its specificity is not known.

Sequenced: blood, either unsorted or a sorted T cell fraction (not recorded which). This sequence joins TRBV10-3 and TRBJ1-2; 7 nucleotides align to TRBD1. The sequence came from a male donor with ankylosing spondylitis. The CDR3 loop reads CAAKSGQGGGYTF. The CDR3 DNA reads TGTGCCGCCAAGTCGGGGCAGGGGGGTGGCTACACCTTC.